This T cell receptor (beta chain) is drawn from a study of cytomegalovirus exposure and HLA in healthy donors. As for the study in general: Unique TCRs numbering about 87 million, obtained from HLA-typed donors, made up an early data release.

Trimming took 4 bases from V and 0 from J, leaving 7 bases between them. The length of the CDR3 is 14 residues. From germline, CDR1 is SGHRS and CDR2 YFSETQ. Study observations and caveats: A later analysis linked a missense variant in DCLRE1C to the trimming of TCR beta V and J genes.

Notes on this clone: Its antigen is unknown.

Primers: 60 Vbeta forward and 13 Jbeta reverse. Measured with immunoSEQ multiplex PCR; TCRdb has only the in-frame clones, and not every one. This table has over 150,000 clones, around four fifths appearing once. The V call is TRBV5-1, the J call TRBJ1-4; D unresolved. This receptor was obtained from a woman in her forties or fifties in good health and CMV-seronegative. The sequenced sample was PBMCs. The CDR3 DNA is TGCGCCAGCAGCGCCACTGCAACTAATGAAAAACTGTTTTTT. Translated: CASSATATNEKLFF.